This record concerns one T cell receptor beta chain sequence. The sample belongs to a study of shared clonotypes between healthy human individuals. V was cut by 4 bases and J by 1 base, with 15 bases left in between. CDR1 is ENHRY, CDR2 SYGVKD, per germline. This CDR3 contains 16 residues. Profiling relied on immunoSEQ multiplex PCR, and the TCRdb table lists in-frame clones only, not all of them. Of 2.3 million or so clones in the sample, about 92% are singletons; the top ten hold approximately 0.4%. The donor population consisted of healthy HIV-negative adults with no recent acute infections or vaccinations.

The V gene is TRBV10-3, the J gene TRBJ2-3; the D gene could be TRBD1 or TRBD2 (6 bases each). This clonotype originated in a man between 18 and 29 years old in good health. Some clones in this sample may be carry-over from other donors' samples. Material: naive CD4+ T cells from PBMCs. Subset defined: CD45RA+ positively selected. The chain's CDR3 is CAISVWGASGTDTQYF. CDR3 DNA: TGTGCCATCAGTGTATGGGGGGCAAGCGGCACAGATACGCAGTATTTT.